This entry describes one TCR beta chain. Its antigen is unidentified. Data came from immunoSEQ multiplex PCR; TCRdb stores just in-frame clones and leaves some out. The sample shows about 180,000 clones, about nine tenths of them seen only once. Germline assignment: CDR1 MDHEN and CDR2 SYDVKM. The CDR3 loop spans 17 amino acids. Trimming at V came to 3 bases and at J to 2 bases, leaving 8 bases not matched to a gene. This record comes from a study of T cell responses to AZD1222 COVID-19 vaccine. Overall study findings and caveats: Close to half of spike-specific TCRs reportedly recognize unmutated variant regions.

J is TRBJ1-3 and V is TRBV28; 9 bases are a match to TRBD1. The source was peripheral blood, collected on day 0 of AZD1222 vaccination. The source is an adult in good health. For the CDR3, the DNA is TGTGCCAGCAGTTTCCAGCGGGGGACAGGGCCTGGAAACACCATATATTTT. Translated, it gives CASSFQRGTGPGNTIYF.